Below, one T cell receptor (beta chain) is given with its context. Its target is unknown. V dropped 8 bases and J dropped 2 bases, with 13 bases sitting between them. In germline, CDR1 is SNHLY, CDR2 FYNNEI. This CDR3 has 14 amino acids. The method was immunoSEQ multiplex PCR; TCRdb's version includes in-frame clones alone and lacks a portion of them. The table shows 150,000 to 200,000 clones, with over 65% occurring only once. The sample comes from a study of cytomegalovirus exposure and HLA in healthy donors. The study, taken as a whole, reports: The listing of 150 to 200 TCR beta chains classed them as cytomegalovirus-associated. Across donors, most TCRs were seen rarely, yet some public ones were widespread. Under in vitro conditions, a few CMV-associated chains were confirmed as specific for CMV antigens. Reports indicated that the classifier achieved high specificity and sensitivity in diagnosing cytomegalovirus status.

Sequencing was carried out using PBMCs. This receptor was identified in a man between 18 and 35 years old in good health and CMV-seropositive. The chain employs TRBV2 and TRBJ2-1, with D possibly matching TRBD2 (7 bases). CDR3 amino acids: CASAKGGPYNEQFF. CDR3 nucleotides: TGTGCCAGCGCGAAGGGGGGGCCCTACAATGAGCAGTTCTTC.